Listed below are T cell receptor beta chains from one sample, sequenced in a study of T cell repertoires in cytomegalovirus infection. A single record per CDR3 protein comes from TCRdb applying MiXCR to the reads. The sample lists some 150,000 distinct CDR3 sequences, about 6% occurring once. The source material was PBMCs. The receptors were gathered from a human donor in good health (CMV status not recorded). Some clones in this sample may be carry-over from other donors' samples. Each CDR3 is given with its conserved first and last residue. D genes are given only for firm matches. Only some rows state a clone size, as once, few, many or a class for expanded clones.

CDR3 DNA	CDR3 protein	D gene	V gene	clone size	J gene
TGTGCCAGCAGTTCTACCAACTATGGCTACACCTTC	CASSSTNYGYTF	-	TRBV6-6	many	TRBJ1-2
TGCAGTGCTAGCAGGGGAGATACGCAGTATTTT	CSASRGDTQYF	-	TRBV20-1	few	TRBJ2-3
TGTGCCAGCAGATGGGACAGTCCCGAAGCTTTCTTT	CASRWDSPEAFF	TRBD1	TRBV6-8	many	TRBJ1-1
TGTGCCAGCAGTACTCTGATCCAGGGGGCGGGCGCAGATACGCAGTATTTT	CASSTLIQGAGADTQYF	TRBD1	TRBV7-2	many	TRBJ2-3
TGCAGTGCTAGAGATGGGCGCCGAATGCGCGGCTACGAGCAGTACTTC	CSARDGRRMRGYEQYF	-	TRBV20-1	many	TRBJ2-7
TGTGCCAGCCAAACTCGAGGCCGGGACAGGAACAATGAGCAGTTCTTC	CASQTRGRDRNNEQFF	TRBD1	TRBV7-2	-	TRBJ2-1
TGTGCCAGCAGTCAACAGGGTACTCTATATCAGCCCCAGCATTTT	CASSQQGTLYQPQHF	-	TRBV7-2	many	TRBJ1-5
TGTGCCAGCAGTGAATCTACGGGAGACGAGCAGTACTTC	CASSESTGDEQYF	-	TRBV2	many	TRBJ2-7
TGTGCCAGCTCACAGGGGGCGGACACTGAAGCTTTCTTT	CASSQGADTEAFF	TRBD1	TRBV18	few	TRBJ1-1
TGTGCCAGCAGCTTAGAGACAGGGGGCAGTGAGACCCAGTACTTC	CASSLETGGSETQYF	TRBD1	TRBV7-6	many	TRBJ2-5
TGTGCCATCAGTGGGGAGGGGTTAGCCAAAAACATTCAGTACTTC	CAISGEGLAKNIQYF	TRBD2	TRBV10-3	many	TRBJ2-4
TGCGCCAGCAGCCAAGGGACTAGCGGGAGCACAGATACGCAGTATTTT	CASSQGTSGSTDTQYF	TRBD2	TRBV4-1	-	TRBJ2-3
TGTGCCAGCAGTAGGCGGGGGGCAGCCAATCAGCCCCAGCATTTT	CASSRRGAANQPQHF	-	TRBV7-8	many	TRBJ1-5
TGTGCCAGCAGGAGAGGGACAGTCGCCTACAATGAGCAGTTCTTC	CASRRGTVAYNEQFF	TRBD1	TRBV2	many	TRBJ2-1
TGCAGTGCTTCCGAAGCTCGGTGGGAGCCCTACAATGAGCAGTTCTTC	CSASEARWEPYNEQFF	-	TRBV20-1	many	TRBJ2-1
TGCGCCAGCAGCCCTAGAAAGGGAAACACCATATATTTT	CASSPRKGNTIYF	-	TRBV4-1	many	TRBJ1-3
TGTGCCAGCAGGACAGGGGTCGGTCAGCCCCAGCATTTT	CASRTGVGQPQHF	TRBD1	TRBV12-3/TRBV12-4	many	TRBJ1-5
TGTGCCAGCAGGTCTGATCCCGGGACAGTGCAGTATTTT	CASRSDPGTVQYF	TRBD1	TRBV12-3/TRBV12-4	-	TRBJ2-3
TGTGCCAGCAGCTTCTGGACTAGCGGGGGGCCAAAGGTCGGCGAGCAGTACTTC	CASSFWTSGGPKVGEQYF	TRBD2	TRBV7-6	many	TRBJ2-7
TGTGCCAGCAGAGGGACAGGGTACTCCTACGAGCAGTACTTC	CASRGTGYSYEQYF	TRBD1	TRBV6-2/TRBV6-3	-	TRBJ2-7
TGTGCCAGCAGAATACCGGGGGGGATAACCGGGGAGCTGTTTTTT	CASRIPGGITGELFF	TRBD2	TRBV12-3/TRBV12-4	many	TRBJ2-2
TGTGCCAGTAGTACGGGCGGCGGGGGGTATGCGGAGACCCAGTACTTC	CASSTGGGGYAETQYF	TRBD2	TRBV19	-	TRBJ2-5
TGTGCCAGCAGCCAGCGGCTCCTGAATGAGCAGTTCTTC	CASSQRLLNEQFF	-	TRBV4-2	few	TRBJ2-1
TGTGCCACCAGTGTCGGACAGGGCATGGTTGGTGAGCAGTTCTTC	CATSVGQGMVGEQFF	TRBD1	TRBV24-1	-	TRBJ2-1